What follows are 26 T cell receptor beta chains derived from one specimen sequenced in a study of vaccination effects on CD4 cells after COVID-19. Assay: immunoSEQ multiplex PCR; the TCRdb copy retains only in-frame clones and omits some. The sample lists about 20,000 clones; roughly 70% were seen once. CD4+ T cells specific for antigen were expanded with viral peptide pools by the ViraFEST assay before sequencing. CD4+ T cells were isolated after approximately 10 days of culture. No antigen has been identified for these receptors. Sequenced here: CD4+ T cells from PBMCs cultured with HCoV-229E spike peptides, sampled before COVID-19 vaccination. These receptors originate from a human donor who received a COVID-19 vaccine.

This clone showed up just a few times. The gene calls are TRBV2 and TRBJ2-2; TRBD2 is a possible D gene (5 bases). CDR1 SNHLY and CDR2 FYNNEI come from the germline V gene. Trimming left V 4 bases short and J 6 bases short, with 9 bases between. The CDR3 has 13 amino acids. CDR3 residues: CASSVEGPGELFF. The CDR3 DNA sequence: TGTGCCAGCAGTGTCGAGGGCCCCGGGGAGCTGTTTTTT.

V usage is TRBV3-1 (or the pseudogene TRBV3-2) and J usage is TRBJ2-1; tentatively, D is TRBD1 or TRBD2 (7 bases each). Germline V lookup: CDR1 LGHDT, CDR2 YNNKEL (reference sequence). Trimming removed 5 bases at V and 9 bases at J, with 11 bases between. This CDR3 region has 12 residues. Here the CDR3 reads CASSDREGEQFF. In nucleotides, the CDR3 is TGTGCCAGCAGCGACAGGGAGGGTGAGCAGTTCTTC.

The V call is TRBV4-1, the J call TRBJ2-7; D is ambiguous. Germline values: CDR1 MGHRA, CDR2 YSYEKL. Trimming took off 0 bases at V and 5 bases at J, with 14 bases between the two ends. The CDR3 spans 15 residues. The chain's CDR3 is CASSQDGWPPDEQYF. CDR3 coding DNA: TGCGCCAGCAGCCAAGATGGGTGGCCGCCAGACGAGCAGTACTTC.

A single count supports this clone. This chain links TRBV11-2 with TRBJ2-6; tentatively, D is TRBD1 (6 bases). Germline lookup yields CDR1 SGHAT and CDR2 FQNNGV. The CDR3 sequence is 17 residues long. V was cut by 5 bases and J by 2 bases, with 16 bases left in between. For the CDR3, the DNA is TGTGCCAGCAGCCAGTCACAGGGTATGGCTGGGGCCAACGTCCTGACTTTC. Encoded protein: CASSQSQGMAGANVLTF.

The genes are TRBV21-1 and TRBJ2-7; the D call of TRBD2 is as the table states it, not checked on the DNA. TRBV21-1 has pseudogene status. The CDR3 is made up of 14 amino acids. The CDR3 DNA is TGTGCCAGCAGCAAGGGGTTGGACTCTTACGAGCAGTACTTC. It yields the protein CASSKGLDSYEQYF.

V gene TRBV27 combines with J gene TRBJ1-4, with 8 bases aligning to TRBD1. Per germline, CDR1 MNHEY and CDR2 SMNVEV (reference sequence). The ends lost 6 bases at V and 4 bases at J; junction bases unmatched: 4. CDR3 length: 14 amino acids. The DNA of the CDR3 is TGTGCCAGCAGGGGGACAGGCCATAATGAAAAACTGTTTTTT. Translation gives CASRGTGHNEKLFF.

The chain is built from TRBV3-1 (or the pseudogene TRBV3-2) and TRBJ1-2; D gene unclear. The CDR3 runs to 14 residues. The ends were cut back, 4 bases at V and 0 bases at J, with 9 bases in the middle. CDR1 and CDR2 from the germline V gene are LGHDT and YNNKEL (reference sequence). The CDR3 sequence: CASSPKDANYGYTF. CDR3 nucleotides: TGTGCCAGCAGCCCAAAAGACGCTAACTATGGCTACACCTTC.

This sequence joins TRBV5-1 and TRBJ1-1; D might be TRBD1 (6 bases). This CDR3 contains 14 residues. The germline V gene encodes CDR1 SGHRS and CDR2 YFSETQ. Trimming removed 3 bases at V and 0 bases at J, with 9 bases between. CDR3 protein: CASSWGHMNTEAFF. The CDR3 coding sequence is TGCGCCAGCAGCTGGGGACACATGAACACTGAAGCTTTCTTT.

The chain joins TRBV6-5 to TRBJ1-1; 9 bases align to TRBD1. Germline values: CDR1 MNHEY, CDR2 SVGAGI. After removal of 9 bases from V and 8 bases from J, the junction contained 7 bases not matched to a gene. CDR3 size: 12 residues. The CDR3 loop reads CASSQGATEAFF. CDR3 coding DNA: TGTGCCAGTTCACAGGGGGCAACCGAAGCTTTCTTT.

This chain joins TRBV5-1 and TRBJ2-1; 8 nucleotides align to TRBD2. Germline assignment: CDR1 SGHRS and CDR2 YFSETQ. CDR3 length equals 15 residues. With V trimmed by 1 base and J by 14 bases, 14 bases remained unmatched. The CDR3 sequence is CASSLQLRGDQEEFF. The CDR3 nucleotides are TGCGCCAGCAGCTTGCAATTGCGGGGGGACCAAGAGGAGTTCTTC.

The genes are TRBV5-1 and TRBJ1-2; TRBD1 agrees at 9 bases. V was clipped by 3 bases and J by 4 bases; unmatched bases: 7. CDR3 length: 15 amino acids. CDR1 and CDR2 (germline): SGHRS, YFSETQ. As DNA, the CDR3 is TGCGCCAGCAGCTATTCCACAGGGGGCGGCTATGGCTACACCTTC. Translating it yields CASSYSTGGGYGYTF.

The chain uses TRBV4-1 and TRBJ1-4, with D possibly TRBD1 on 5 matching bases. CDR1 and CDR2 (germline): MGHRA, YSYEKL. Trimming removed 1 base from V and 8 bases from J, with 20 bases in between. The CDR3 consists of 17 residues. For the CDR3, the DNA is TGCGCCAGCAGCCAAGCTTTACTTCGGGACGATGGGGAAAAACTGTTTTTT. The encoded protein is CASSQALLRDDGEKLFF.

The genes are TRBV18 and TRBJ2-1; 12 bases fit TRBD2. Germline loops: CDR1 KGHSH, CDR2 LQKENI. The V gene end was trimmed by 1 base and the J gene end by 0 bases; junction bases not matched to a gene: 16. The CDR3 contains 22 residues. CDR3 nucleotide sequence: TGTGCCAGCTCACCACTGACTCGCGTGGGGACTAGCGGGCGCACCTCCTACAATGAGCAGTTCTTC. It encodes CASSPLTRVGTSGRTSYNEQFF.

This chain joins TRBV7-2 and TRBJ2-1; 12 nucleotides match TRBD2. CDR1 and CDR2 (germline): SGHTA, FQGNSA. The CDR3 runs 14 residues. J gave up 7 bases and V 5 bases, and 3 bases lay outside the gene matches. CDR3 DNA sequence: TGTGCCAGCAGCCGGACTAGCGGGGTTAATGAGCAGTTCTTC. Protein sequence: CASSRTSGVNEQFF.

The genes are TRBV10-3 and TRBJ2-3; possible D gene TRBD2, 7 bases. The V end was cut by 4 bases, the J end by 2 bases, with 10 bases between. Germline CDR1 reads ENHRY; CDR2 reads SYGVKD. The CDR3 spans 14 residues. Written as DNA, the CDR3 is TGTGCCATCAGTGGAGGGGGGGCCACAGATACGCAGTATTTT. This encodes CAISGGGATDTQYF.

This clone was counted between two and nine times. The genes are TRBV27 and TRBJ2-7, with D uncertain. This CDR3 region has 15 residues. V was trimmed by 7 bases and J by 0 bases, leaving 16 bases between them. CDR1 and CDR2 from the germline V gene are MNHEY and SMNVEV (reference sequence). This chain's CDR3 is CASKPNAVGSYEQYF. DNA for the CDR3: TGTGCCAGCAAACCAAATGCGGTGGGCTCCTACGAGCAGTACTTC.

The chain couples TRBV9 to TRBJ2-5; D is unclear. The CDR3 extends over 14 amino acids. Germline CDR1 and CDR2: SGDLS and YYNGEE. The ends were cut back, 0 bases at V and 1 base at J, with 7 bases in the middle. The CDR3 region has the DNA TGTGCCAGCAGCGTAGGTCAGATCCAAGAGACCCAGTACTTC. Translating gives CASSVGQIQETQYF.

This chain joins TRBV7-9 and TRBJ1-2, with 8 bases identical to TRBD1. Trimming cost V 5 bases and J 0 bases; bases outside gene matches: 8. This CDR3 spans 16 amino acids. Germline V lookup: CDR1 SEHNR, CDR2 FQNEAQ (reference sequence). The CDR3, as DNA: TGTGCCAGCAGCGGACTGCGGACAGGGTCTAACTATGGCTACACCTTC. Translated, it gives CASSGLRTGSNYGYTF.

This rearrangement joins TRBV6-5 to TRBJ1-4, with unresolved D. The germline V and J ends were trimmed by 5 bases and 9 bases, with 16 bases remaining between them. Germline V gives CDR1 MNHEY, CDR2 SVGAGI. This CDR3 spans 14 amino acids. The CDR3 sequence: CASSTARAGKKLFF. CDR3 DNA sequence: TGTGCCAGCAGTACCGCCCGTGCGGGGAAAAAACTGTTTTTT.

The V gene is TRBV11-3, the J gene TRBJ2-7, with 9 bases lining up with TRBD2. The CDR3 has 16 residues. Looked up from germline, CDR1 is SGHNT and CDR2 is YENEEA. V shed 0 bases, J shed 5 bases, and the junction held 8 bases outside the gene matches. The CDR3 nucleotides read TGTGCCAGCAGCTTAGATGGGCGGGAGGGCCGCGACGAGCAGTACTTC. Translation: CASSLDGREGRDEQYF.

The chain employs TRBV5-4 and TRBJ2-1; the match to TRBD2 covers 9 bases. With 4 bases clipped from V and 2 bases from J, the junction kept 4 bases outside the gene matches. The CDR3 extends over 15 amino acids. Germline V gives CDR1 SGHNT, CDR2 YYREEE (reference sequence). The CDR3 protein is CASSPTSGAYNEQFF. The CDR3 DNA reads TGTGCCAGCAGCCCGACTAGCGGCGCCTACAATGAGCAGTTCTTC.

The gene calls are TRBV15 and TRBJ2-5; D unclear. Per germline, CDR1 LNHNV and CDR2 YYDKDF (reference sequence). Trimming cost V 0 bases and J 4 bases, with 3 bases left between them. This CDR3 is 12 amino acids long. The CDR3 sequence is CATSRDLETQYF. The CDR3 DNA is TGTGCCACCAGCAGAGATTTAGAGACCCAGTACTTC.

The chain carries TRBV5-4 and TRBJ2-3; 13 bases fit TRBD2. The J segment lost 2 bases and the V segment lost 3 bases, leaving 3 bases of the junction unmatched. CDR1 SGHNT and CDR2 YYREEE come from the germline V gene (reference sequence). This CDR3 contains 16 residues. DNA of the CDR3: TGTGCCAGCAGCTGGGGGACTAGCGGGAACACAGATACGCAGTATTTT. This codes for CASSWGTSGNTDTQYF. The full variable domain, with the rest looked up from reference TRBV5-4 and TRBJ2-3, is ETGVTQSPTHLIKTRGQQVTLRCSSQSGHNTVSWYQQALGQGPQFIFQYYREEENGRGNFPPRFSGLQFPNYSSELNVNALELDDSALYLCASSWGTSGNTDTQYFGPGTRLTVL.

The V gene is TRBV19, the J gene TRBJ2-1; possible D gene TRBD1, 6 bases. Germline CDR1 is LNHDA and CDR2 is SQIVND (reference sequence). V lost 6 bases and J lost 9, with 15 bases in between. This CDR3 region has 13 residues. The CDR3: CASRETGTPEQFF. CDR3 bases: TGTGCCAGTAGGGAGACCGGGACACCTGAGCAGTTCTTC. Together with reference TRBV19 and TRBJ2-1, the CDR3 gives the full variable domain: DGGITQSPKYLFRKEGQNVTLSCEQNLNHDAMYWYRQDPGQGLRLIYYSQIVNDFQKGDIAEGYSVSREKKESFPLTVTSAQKNPTAFYLCASRETGTPEQFFGPGTRLTVL.

This clone has a handful of counts. This chain uses TRBV5-6 with TRBJ1-2, with TRBD1 matching over 7 bases. This CDR3 contains 14 residues. Germline CDR1 and CDR2: SGHDT and YYEEEE. The trim removed 4 bases at V and 6 bases at J, leaving 9 bases unmatched. CDR3 amino acids: CASSVTGVDHGYTF. The CDR3 nucleotides read TGTGCCAGCAGCGTAACAGGGGTGGATCATGGCTACACCTTC.

The table lists this clone with a few counts. V usage is TRBV28 and J usage is TRBJ1-6; 7 nucleotides line up with TRBD1. Germline V gene lookup returns CDR1 MDHEN and CDR2 SYDVKM. V was pared by 4 bases and J by 9 bases, with 6 bases of the junction left unmatched. The CDR3 has 14 residues. CDR3 residues: CASSSPGQLSPLHF. Written as DNA, the CDR3 is TGTGCCAGCAGTTCGCCGGGACAGCTTTCACCCCTCCACTTT. Full variable domain (missing parts from reference TRBV28 and TRBJ1-6): DVKVTQSSRYLVKRTGEKVFLECVQDMDHENMFWYRQDPGLGLRLIYFSYDVKMKEKGDIPEGYSVSREKKERFSLILESASTNQTSMYLCASSSPGQLSPLHFGNGTRLTVT.